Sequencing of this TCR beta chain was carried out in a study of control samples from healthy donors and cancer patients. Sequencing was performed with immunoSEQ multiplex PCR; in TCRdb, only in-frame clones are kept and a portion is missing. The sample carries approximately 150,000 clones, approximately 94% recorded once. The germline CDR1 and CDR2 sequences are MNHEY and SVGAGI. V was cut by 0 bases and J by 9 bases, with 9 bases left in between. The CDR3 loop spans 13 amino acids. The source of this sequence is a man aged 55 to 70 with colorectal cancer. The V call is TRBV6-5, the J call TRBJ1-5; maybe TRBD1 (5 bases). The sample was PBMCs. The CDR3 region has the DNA TGTGCCAGCAGTTACTCTACAGGCTGGCCCCAGCATTTT. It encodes CASSYSTGWPQHF.